Shown below are 32 T cell receptor beta chains from a single sample sequenced in a study of T cell responses to AZD1222 COVID-19 vaccine. Profiling relied on immunoSEQ multiplex PCR, and the TCRdb table lists in-frame clones only, not all of them. Counted here are 100,000 to 150,000 clones, 75% to 95% occurring once; the ten biggest clones make up approximately 7.9%. Specimen: peripheral blood, collected on day 0 of AZD1222 vaccination. The receptor source for this set is an adult in good health.

The chain is built from TRBV5-1 and TRBJ2-7; no clear D gene. The CDR3 totals 12 residues. Germline CDR1 and CDR2: SGHRS and YFSETQ. Trimming stripped 0 bases from V and 5 bases from J, with 6 bases between. This CDR3 reads CASSLDRNEQYF. Here the CDR3 DNA reads TGCGCCAGCAGCTTGGACCGAAACGAGCAGTACTTC.

The chain carries TRBV11-2 and TRBJ2-7; D is unclear. Germline-derived CDR1 and CDR2 are SGHAT and FQNNGV. This CDR3 is 12 amino acids long. The V end lost 1 base, the J end lost 7 bases, and 8 bases lay between the germline ends. As DNA, the CDR3 is TGTGCCAGCAGCTTAGTTCTGAGGGAGCAGTACTTC. This sequence encodes CASSLVLREQYF.

This clone turned up a few times. V is TRBV2 and J is TRBJ2-2, with no clear D. CDR1 SNHLY and CDR2 FYNNEI come from the germline V gene. V shed 7 bases and J shed 2 bases, with 8 bases lying between them. The CDR3 length is 13 residues. The CDR3 loop is CASKTDNTGELFF. In DNA, the CDR3 is TGTGCCAGCAAAACAGATAACACCGGGGAGCTGTTTTTT.

The chain recombines TRBV5-1 with TRBJ2-3, with unresolved D. The CDR3 length is 13 residues. Germline-derived CDR1 and CDR2 are SGHRS and YFSETQ. The V end was cut by 0 bases, the J end by 4 bases, with 6 bases between. The CDR3 spells CASSLGGPDTQYF. As DNA, the CDR3 is TGCGCCAGCAGCTTGGGGGGTCCAGATACGCAGTATTTT.

The V and J genes are TRBV6-1 and TRBJ1-5; D ambiguous. The CDR3 contains 16 residues. Germline values: CDR1 MNHNS, CDR2 SASEGT. The germline V and J ends were trimmed by 1 base and 6 bases, with 16 bases remaining between them. The CDR3, as DNA: TGTGCCAGCAGTGAAGGGAGAGGGTATTCCCCTCAGCCCCAGCATTTT. Translated, it gives CASSEGRGYSPQPQHF.

The chain links TRBV27 to TRBJ2-7; maybe TRBD1 (5 bases). The CDR3 totals 15 residues. Deletions cut 2 bases from V and 3 bases from J, with 14 bases between. The germline V gene has CDR1 MNHEY and CDR2 SMNVEV (reference sequence). The CDR3 DNA is TGTGCCAGCAGTTTAAAGGGCAGGGATTACTACGAGCAGTACTTC. This translates into CASSLKGRDYYEQYF.

The J gene is TRBJ2-2, the V gene TRBV5-1, with D uncertain. The germline CDR1 and CDR2 sequences are SGHRS and YFSETQ. This CDR3 is 16 amino acids long. The V end was cut by 0 bases, the J end by 1 base, with 10 bases between. This CDR3 reads CASSLVARMNTGELFF. The CDR3 DNA sequence: TGCGCCAGCAGCTTGGTGGCCCGCATGAACACCGGGGAGCTGTTTTTT.

The genes are TRBV12-3 or TRBV12-4 and TRBJ2-1; D is undetermined. There are 12 residues in the CDR3. The ends were cut back, 4 bases at V and 11 bases at J, with 12 bases in the middle. The CDR3 loop reads CASSWSKKKQFF. The CDR3 region has the DNA TGTGCCAGCAGTTGGTCTAAAAAGAAGCAGTTCTTC.

CDR3 coding DNA: TGTGCCATCCGAGAAGGAGGGGTGGGGAATGAGCAGTTCTTC. Translated: CAIREGGVGNEQFF. The chain uses TRBV15 and TRBJ2-1; D may be TRBD2 (6 bases). The ends were cut back, 10 bases at V and 7 bases at J, with 20 bases in the middle. CDR3 length: 14 amino acids. Germline V lookup: CDR1 LNHNV, CDR2 YYDKDF (reference sequence).

This clone came up once. CDR3 loop: CASSLGSGWANIQYF. Written as DNA, the CDR3 is TGTGCCAGCAGCTTAGGTTCAGGGTGGGCAAACATTCAGTACTTC. V and J are TRBV7-2 and TRBJ2-4, with D maybe TRBD1 (5 bases). Germline CDR1 and CDR2: SGHTA and FQGNSA. V gave up 1 base and J gave up 6 bases, with 13 bases separating them. This CDR3 spans 15 amino acids.

This sequence joins TRBV2 and TRBJ1-2, with D maybe TRBD1 (5 bases). Trimming took 1 base from V and 6 from J, leaving 12 bases between them. The length of the CDR3 is 14 residues. The germline gives CDR1 SNHLY, CDR2 FYNNEI. The CDR3 DNA reads as TGTGCCAGCAGTGAAGGGCAGGGAGGTAATGGCTACACCTTC. Its translation is CASSEGQGGNGYTF.

The chain uses TRBV6-2 or TRBV6-3 and TRBJ2-7; 11 positions agree with TRBD2. This CDR3 region has 17 residues. Germline CDR1 is MNHEY and CDR2 is SVGEGT. J gave up 0 bases and V 6 bases, and 10 bases lay outside the gene matches. Written as DNA, the CDR3 is TGTGCCAGCAGCCTTGTTCGACTAGCGGGGAGCTCCTACGAGCAGTACTTC. Amino acid sequence: CASSLVRLAGSSYEQYF.

The chain links TRBV9 to TRBJ2-7, with D possibly being TRBD1 (6 bases). The CDR3 has 16 residues. V was cut by 0 bases and J by 1 base, with 14 bases left in between. Per germline, CDR1 SGDLS and CDR2 YYNGEE. The CDR3 DNA follows: TGTGCCAGCAGCGTAGACCCTATGAGGGGGTCCTACGAGCAGTACTTC. Translating it yields CASSVDPMRGSYEQYF.

The chain has TRBV29-1 and TRBJ2-1, with 7 nucleotides matching TRBD2. Trimming at V came to 4 bases and at J to 7 bases, leaving 7 bases not matched to a gene. The CDR3 contains 13 residues. CDR1 is SQVTM, CDR2 ANQGSEA, per germline. CDR3 nucleotides: TGCAGCGTTGTCCCTAGCGGACTAAATGAGCAGTTCTTC. Protein sequence: CSVVPSGLNEQFF.

The rearrangement links TRBV28 to TRBJ2-7; perhaps TRBD2 as D (6 bases). CDR3 length: 15 amino acids. The ends were cut back, 6 bases at V and 2 bases at J, with 17 bases in the middle. CDR1 and CDR2 (germline): MDHEN, SYDVKM. The CDR3 nucleotides are TGTGCCAGCAGGACGGTCACAGGACTACCCTACGAGCAGTACTTC. The encoded protein is CASRTVTGLPYEQYF.

This clone was found a few times. V gene TRBV27 combines with J gene TRBJ2-5; TRBD2 is a possible D gene (7 bases). Germline V lookup: CDR1 MNHEY, CDR2 SMNVEV (reference sequence). This CDR3 spans 15 amino acids. Trimming removed 6 bases at V and 1 base at J, with 15 bases between. CDR3 in amino acids: CASRRGRVGQETQYF. The CDR3 DNA follows: TGTGCCAGCAGAAGGGGGAGGGTAGGCCAAGAGACCCAGTACTTC.

DNA for the CDR3: TGTGCCAGTTCGACAGGAGTGAACACTGAAGCTTTCTTT. Amino acids: CASSTGVNTEAFF. The V call is TRBV19, the J call TRBJ1-1, with D possibly TRBD1 on 6 matching bases. The CDR3 runs to 13 residues. Germline V CDR1 and CDR2: LNHDA, SQIVND (reference sequence). V was shortened by 8 bases and J by 0 bases, with 10 bases between the two germline ends. Full variable domain (outside the CDR3, taken from reference TRBV19 and TRBJ1-1): DGGITQSPKYLFRKEGQNVTLSCEQNLNHDAMYWYRQDPGQGLRLIYYSQIVNDFQKGDIAEGYSVSREKKESFPLTVTSAQKNPTAFYLCASSTGVNTEAFFGQGTRLTVV.

This chain connects TRBV19 to TRBJ1-5; possibly TRBD1 for D (5 bases). The CDR3 has 21 amino acids. Between the trimmed V and J ends, which lost 2 bases and 1 base, there was a span of 27 bases. CDR1 and CDR2 (germline): LNHDA, SQIVND (reference sequence). CDR3 in amino acids: CASSISVGQWATHISNQPQHF. CDR3 nucleotides: TGTGCCAGTAGTATAAGCGTTGGACAATGGGCTACCCACATAAGCAATCAGCCCCAGCATTTT.

This chain links TRBV5-4 with TRBJ2-3; 8 nucleotides agree with TRBD2. The germline gives CDR1 SGHNT, CDR2 YYREEE (reference sequence). Losses at the gene ends were 0 bases for V and 4 bases for J; bases not matched to a gene: 10. The CDR3 runs to 17 residues. The CDR3 is CASSLVSSGGGPDTQYF. The CDR3 nucleotides read TGTGCCAGCAGCTTGGTATCTTCGGGAGGGGGTCCAGATACGCAGTATTTT.

This chain connects TRBV27 to TRBJ2-1, with 16 bases lining up with TRBD2. Germline V lookup: CDR1 MNHEY, CDR2 SMNVEV (reference sequence). The trim removed 2 bases at V and 4 bases at J, leaving 5 bases unmatched. The CDR3 length is 18 residues. The CDR3 is CASSLGTSGRASYNEQFF. In DNA form, the CDR3 reads TGTGCCAGCAGTTTAGGGACTAGCGGGAGGGCAAGTTACAATGAGCAGTTCTTC.

This sequence joins TRBV11-2 and TRBJ1-2; D perhaps matches TRBD1 (5 bases). The V and J ends lost 1 base and 6 bases respectively, with 9 bases between them. CDR3 size: 13 residues. Germline lookup yields CDR1 SGHAT and CDR2 FQNNGV. CDR3 DNA sequence: TGTGCCAGCAGCTTAGGGGGGGTTGATGGCTACACCTTC. This gives the protein CASSLGGVDGYTF. Variable domain in full (rest from reference TRBV11-2 and TRBJ1-2): EAGVAQSPRYKIIEKRQSVAFWCNPISGHATLYWYQQILGQGPKLLIQFQNNGVVDDSQLPKDRFSAERLKGVDSTLKIQPAKLEDSAVYLCASSLGGVDGYTFGSGTRLTVV.

The chain links TRBV5-6 to TRBJ2-2, with D unclear. Germline CDR1 and CDR2: SGHDT and YYEEEE. The CDR3 covers 13 residues. Trimming cost V 7 bases and J 6 bases, with 13 bases left between them. CDR3 region: CASRYRVAGELFF. CDR3 nucleotides: TGTGCCAGCCGATATAGGGTGGCCGGGGAGCTGTTTTTT.

J is TRBJ1-1 and V is TRBV27; D is unclear. There are 14 residues in the CDR3. Per germline, CDR1 MNHEY and CDR2 SMNVEV (reference sequence). V dropped 2 bases and J dropped 4 bases, with 11 bases sitting between them. CDR3 region: CASSLAPGGTEAFF. The CDR3 region has the DNA TGTGCCAGCAGTTTAGCCCCTGGCGGCACTGAAGCTTTCTTT.

The gene calls are TRBV28 and TRBJ1-5, with D perhaps TRBD1 (5 bases). V lost 4 bases to trimming and J lost 3 bases, with 13 bases between them. From germline, CDR1 is MDHEN and CDR2 SYDVKM. This CDR3 contains 15 residues. CDR3 in DNA: TGTGCCAGCAGTTCCGGGACGCAACTCAATCAGCCCCAGCATTTT. It is translated as CASSSGTQLNQPQHF.

The chain has TRBV24-1 and TRBJ1-3; D unresolved. The CDR3 has 14 residues. CDR1 is KGHDR and CDR2 is SFDVKD in the germline V gene. V lost 4 bases and J lost 0, with 6 bases in between. The chain's CDR3 is CATSDPSSGNTIYF. CDR3 nucleotides: TGTGCCACCAGTGACCCGAGCTCTGGAAACACCATATATTTT.

V is TRBV3-1 (or the pseudogene TRBV3-2) and J is TRBJ2-3; 9 positions match TRBD2. The germline CDR1 and CDR2 sequences are LGHDT and YNNKEL (reference sequence). The V gene end was trimmed by 3 bases and the J gene end by 3 bases; junction bases not matched to a gene: 4. The CDR3 contains 15 residues. The CDR3 sequence is CASSHGGRETDTQYF. CDR3 DNA: TGTGCCAGCAGCCACGGCGGGAGGGAAACAGATACGCAGTATTTT.

V is TRBV19 and J is TRBJ2-3; possible D gene TRBD2, 6 bases. Germline V gives CDR1 LNHDA, CDR2 SQIVND (reference sequence). CDR3 length equals 12 residues. V gave up 3 bases and J gave up 7 bases, with 8 bases separating them. This chain's CDR3 is CASSIGGHTQYF. In DNA, the CDR3 is TGTGCCAGTAGTATCGGGGGACATACGCAGTATTTT.

This clone is categorized as large. The chain has TRBV28 and TRBJ2-1, with TRBD2 matching 8 bases. Germline V gene sequence: CDR1 MDHEN, CDR2 SYDVKM. V was clipped by 2 bases and J by 3 bases; unmatched bases: 3. CDR3 length: 15 residues. The DNA of the CDR3 is TGTGCCAGCAGTTTAACCAGCGGGAGCTACAATGAGCAGTTCTTC. It codes for CASSLTSGSYNEQFF. Based on the CDR3 plus reference TRBV28 and TRBJ2-1, the full variable domain is DVKVTQSSRYLVKRTGEKVFLECVQDMDHENMFWYRQDPGLGLRLIYFSYDVKMKEKGDIPEGYSVSREKKERFSLILESASTNQTSMYLCASSLTSGSYNEQFFGPGTRLTVL.

The gene calls are TRBV6-2 or TRBV6-3 and TRBJ1-1, with a possible D match to TRBD1 (5 bases). This CDR3 is 14 amino acids long. CDR1 is MNHEY, CDR2 SVGEGT, per germline. Trimming removed 2 bases at V and 4 bases at J, with 11 bases between. CDR3 region: CASSYVGVGTEAFF. CDR3 nucleotides: TGTGCCAGCAGTTACGTAGGGGTAGGCACTGAAGCTTTCTTT.

The chain uses TRBV5-5 and TRBJ1-5; D remains unclear. Trimming left V 5 bases short and J 3 bases short, with 12 bases between. This CDR3 contains 14 residues. The V gene's germline CDR1 is SGHKS and CDR2 YYEKEE (reference sequence). The CDR3 sequence: CASSRTANNQPQHF. Written as DNA, the CDR3 is TGTGCCAGCAGTCGAACAGCCAACAATCAGCCCCAGCATTTT.

This clone has only one observation. The chain recombines TRBV7-6 with TRBJ2-3, with D unclear. Looked up from germline, CDR1 is SGHVS and CDR2 is FNYEAQ. Trimming left V 1 base short and J 6 bases short, with 11 bases between. CDR3 length equals 14 residues. The CDR3 nucleotides are TGTGCCAGCAGCTTAGGTGTTGGCGCCGATACGCAGTATTTT. Translation gives CASSLGVGADTQYF.

J is TRBJ2-2 and V is TRBV21-1; TRBD1, as called in the table, went unchecked against the DNA. TRBV21-1 is reported as a pseudogene. This CDR3 spans 17 amino acids. Written as DNA, the CDR3 is TGTGCCAGCAGAAAAAAAGGCGGGACAGGGGGGCAAGAGGAGCTGTTTTTT. It codes for CASRKKGGTGGQEELFF.